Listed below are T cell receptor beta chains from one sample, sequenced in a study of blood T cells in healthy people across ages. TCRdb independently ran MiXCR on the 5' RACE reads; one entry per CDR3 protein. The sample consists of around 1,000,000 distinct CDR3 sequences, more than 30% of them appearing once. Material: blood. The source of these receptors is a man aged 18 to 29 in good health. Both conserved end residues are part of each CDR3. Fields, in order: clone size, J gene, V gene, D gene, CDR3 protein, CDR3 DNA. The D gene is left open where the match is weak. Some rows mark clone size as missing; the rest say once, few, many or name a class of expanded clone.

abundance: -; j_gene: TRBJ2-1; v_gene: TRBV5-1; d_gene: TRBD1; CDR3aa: CASSPFRDSSYNEQFF; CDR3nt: TGCGCCAGCAGCCCCTTTCGGGACAGCTCCTACAATGAGCAGTTCTTC
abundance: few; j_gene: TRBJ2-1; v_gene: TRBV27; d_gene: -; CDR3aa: CASSLSTGDEQFF; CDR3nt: TGTGCCAGCAGTTTATCGACGGGGGACGAGCAGTTCTTC
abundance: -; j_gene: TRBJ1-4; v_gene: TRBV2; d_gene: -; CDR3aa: CASHWGPSGEKLFF; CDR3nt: TGTGCCAGCCATTGGGGGCCCTCAGGGGAAAAACTGTTTTTT
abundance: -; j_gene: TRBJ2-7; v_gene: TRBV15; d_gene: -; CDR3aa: CATSIRHSTHSEQYF; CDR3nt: TGTGCCACCAGCATTAGACACTCCACCCATAGCGAGCAGTACTTC
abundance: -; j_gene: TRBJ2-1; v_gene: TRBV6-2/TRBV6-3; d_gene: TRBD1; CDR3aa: CASMTIATGTYNEQFF; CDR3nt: TGTGCCAGCATGACAATAGCGACAGGGACCTACAATGAGCAGTTCTTC
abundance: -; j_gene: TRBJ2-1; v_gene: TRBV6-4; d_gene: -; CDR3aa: CASSDAPGHQLNEQFF; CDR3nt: TGTGCCAGCAGTGACGCCCCGGGACACCAACTCAATGAGCAGTTCTTC
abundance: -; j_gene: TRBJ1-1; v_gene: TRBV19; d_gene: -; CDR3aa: CASSIGKSKTEAFF; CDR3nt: TGTGCCAGTAGTATTGGGAAGAGTAAGACTGAAGCTTTCTTT
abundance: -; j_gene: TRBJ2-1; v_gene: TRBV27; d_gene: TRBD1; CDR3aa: CASRIRTGRNEQFF; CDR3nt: TGTGCCAGCAGAATTAGGACAGGGCGGAATGAGCAGTTCTTC
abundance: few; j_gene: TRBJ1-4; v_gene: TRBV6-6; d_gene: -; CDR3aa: CASSYSAEVEKLFF; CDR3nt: TGTGCCAGCAGTTACTCGGCAGAGGTTGAAAAACTGTTTTTT
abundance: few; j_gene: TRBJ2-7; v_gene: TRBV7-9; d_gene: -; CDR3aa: CASTSTSVYSYEQYF; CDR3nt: TGTGCCAGCACCTCTACCTCAGTGTATTCCTACGAGCAGTACTTC
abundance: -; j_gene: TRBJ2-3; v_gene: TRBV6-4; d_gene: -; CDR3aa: CASSDAPLTGANTDTQYF; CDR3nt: TGTGCCAGCAGTGACGCCCCACTGACGGGGGCAAACACAGATACGCAGTATTTT
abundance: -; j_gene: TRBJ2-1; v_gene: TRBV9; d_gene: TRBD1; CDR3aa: CASSVEGTGWEDYNEQFF; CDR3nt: TGTGCCAGCAGCGTAGAGGGGACAGGGTGGGAAGACTACAATGAGCAGTTCTTC
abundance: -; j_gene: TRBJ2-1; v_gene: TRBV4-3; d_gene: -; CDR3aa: CASSPRLDGEQFF; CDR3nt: TGCGCCAGCAGCCCCCGACTAGACGGTGAGCAGTTCTTC
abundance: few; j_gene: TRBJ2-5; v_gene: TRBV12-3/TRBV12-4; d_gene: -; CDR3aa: CASRPRPEETQYF; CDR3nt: TGTGCCAGCAGACCTCGACCGGAAGAGACCCAGTACTTC
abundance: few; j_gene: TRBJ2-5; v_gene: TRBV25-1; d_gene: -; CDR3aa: CASSGRGIGARQETQYF; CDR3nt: TGTGCCAGCAGTGGGAGAGGGATAGGGGCGAGGCAAGAGACCCAGTACTTC
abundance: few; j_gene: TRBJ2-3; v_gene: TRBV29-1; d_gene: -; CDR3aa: CSVEGGGTDTQYF; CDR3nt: TGCAGCGTTGAGGGGGGAGGCACAGATACGCAGTATTTT
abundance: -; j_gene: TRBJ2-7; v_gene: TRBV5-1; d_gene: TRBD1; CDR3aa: CASSFGQGASEQYF; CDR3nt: TGCGCCAGCAGCTTCGGACAGGGGGCAAGCGAGCAGTACTTC
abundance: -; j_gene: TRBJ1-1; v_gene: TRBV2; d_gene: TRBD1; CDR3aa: CASREQGAEVIEAFF; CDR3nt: TGTGCCAGCAGGGAACAGGGGGCGGAGGTCATTGAAGCTTTCTTT
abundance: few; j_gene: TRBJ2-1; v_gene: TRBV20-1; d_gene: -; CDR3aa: CSARDLGRGEQFF; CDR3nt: TGCAGTGCTAGAGATCTGGGCCGAGGTGAGCAGTTCTTC
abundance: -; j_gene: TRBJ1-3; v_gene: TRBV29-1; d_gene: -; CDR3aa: CSVVLTLGDTIYF; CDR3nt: TGCAGCGTTGTTCTGACTCTCGGGGACACCATATATTTT
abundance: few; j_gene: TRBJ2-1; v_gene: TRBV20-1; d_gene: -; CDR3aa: CSARWVSYNEQFF; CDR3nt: TGCAGTGCTAGATGGGTCTCCTACAATGAGCAGTTCTTC
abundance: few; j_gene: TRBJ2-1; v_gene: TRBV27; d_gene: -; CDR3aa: CASSLRGGAEQFF; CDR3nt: TGTGCCAGCAGTTTGAGGGGGGGGGCAGAGCAGTTCTTC
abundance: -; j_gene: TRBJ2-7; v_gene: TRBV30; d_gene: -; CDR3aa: CASKEWGSYEQYF; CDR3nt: TGTGCCTCGAAAGAGTGGGGCTCCTACGAGCAGTACTTC
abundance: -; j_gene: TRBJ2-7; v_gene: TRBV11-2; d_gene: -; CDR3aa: CASSLSSACEQYF; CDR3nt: TGTGCCAGCAGCTTATCGTCAGCCTGCGAGCAGTACTTC
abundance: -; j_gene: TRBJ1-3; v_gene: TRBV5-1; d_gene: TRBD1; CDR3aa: CASSLTGQGAGNTIYF; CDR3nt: TGCGCCAGCAGCTTGACCGGACAGGGAGCCGGAAACACCATATATTTT
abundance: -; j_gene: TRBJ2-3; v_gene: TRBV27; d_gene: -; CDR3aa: CASRSGGLSTDTQYF; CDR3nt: TGTGCCAGCCGTTCGGGGGGCCTTAGCACAGATACGCAGTATTTT
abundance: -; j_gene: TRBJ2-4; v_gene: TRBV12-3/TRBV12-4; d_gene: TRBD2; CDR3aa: CASSKGTSGATGDIQYF; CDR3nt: TGTGCCAGCAGCAAAGGGACTAGCGGGGCTACGGGGGACATTCAGTACTTC
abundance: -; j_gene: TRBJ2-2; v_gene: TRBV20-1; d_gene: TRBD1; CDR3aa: CSASPGQPTNTGELFF; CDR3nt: TGCAGTGCGAGCCCGGGACAGCCGACGAACACCGGGGAGCTGTTTTTT
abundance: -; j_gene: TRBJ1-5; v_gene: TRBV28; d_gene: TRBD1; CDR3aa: CASTSGGDAQHF; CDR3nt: TGTGCCAGCACTTCAGGGGGAGATGCTCAGCATTTT
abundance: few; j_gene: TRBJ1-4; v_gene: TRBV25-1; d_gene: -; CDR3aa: CASTGQVANEKLFF; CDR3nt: TGTGCCAGCACCGGGCAGGTAGCTAATGAAAAACTGTTTTTT
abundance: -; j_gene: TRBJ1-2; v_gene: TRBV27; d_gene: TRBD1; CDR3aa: CASIGTGVNRGYTF; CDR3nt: TGTGCCAGTATTGGGACAGGGGTAAATCGGGGCTACACCTTC
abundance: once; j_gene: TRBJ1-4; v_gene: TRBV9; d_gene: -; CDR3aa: CASSVGTATNEKLFF; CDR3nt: TGTGCCAGCAGCGTAGGGACAGCTACGAATGAAAAACTGTTTTTT
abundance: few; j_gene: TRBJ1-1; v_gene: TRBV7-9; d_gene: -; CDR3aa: CASSLAGAGYEAFF; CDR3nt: TGTGCCAGCAGCTTAGCGGGGGCTGGCTATGAAGCTTTCTTT
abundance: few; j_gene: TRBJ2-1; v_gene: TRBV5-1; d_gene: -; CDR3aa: CASSAQQGDEQFF; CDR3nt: TGCGCCAGCAGCGCGCAACAGGGCGATGAGCAGTTCTTC
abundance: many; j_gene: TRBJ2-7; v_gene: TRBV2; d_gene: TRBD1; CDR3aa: CASSVDRAGTYEQYF; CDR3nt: TGTGCCAGCAGCGTTGACAGGGCAGGAACCTACGAGCAGTACTTC
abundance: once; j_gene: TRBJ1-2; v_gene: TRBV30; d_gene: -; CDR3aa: CAWSGQTVTNYGYTF; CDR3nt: TGTGCCTGGAGTGGCCAGACGGTGACAAACTATGGCTACACCTTC
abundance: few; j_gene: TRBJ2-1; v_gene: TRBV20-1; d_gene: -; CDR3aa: CSARDSYNEQFF; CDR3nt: TGCAGTGCTAGGGACAGTTACAATGAGCAGTTCTTC